This is a list of T cell receptor beta chains from one sample in a study of T-cell reconstitution after alpha-beta-depleted transplantation in children. TCRdb called the PCR reads again in MiXCR, with one record for every CDR3 protein. The table lists some 830,000 distinct CDR3 sequences, 15% to 20% of them singletons. The input for sequencing was PBMCs, mostly from graft donor cells, taken 360 days after TCRalphabeta/CD19-depleted stem cell transplant. These receptors were collected from a male patient younger than 18 who had a stem cell transplant for acute lymphoblastic leukemia, so the T cells may come from the graft donor. Each CDR3 is given with its conserved first and last residue. The D gene is left open where the match is weak. Size is omitted from some rows. Given values are once, few, many or a class for expanded clones.

cdr3_length: 17; clone_size: NA; d_call: TRBD1; j_call: TRBJ2-6; v_call: TRBV7-6; cdr3_nt: TGTGCCAGCAGCCTCCTACAGGGGCTAGCTGGGGCCAACGTCCTGACTTTC; cdr3_aa: CASSLLQGLAGANVLTF
cdr3_length: 16; clone_size: NA; d_call: NA; j_call: TRBJ2-2; v_call: TRBV19; cdr3_nt: TGTGCCAGTAGTATATTCGGACAGCTGAACACCGGGGAGCTGTTTTTT; cdr3_aa: CASSIFGQLNTGELFF
cdr3_length: 15; clone_size: few; d_call: NA; j_call: TRBJ2-2; v_call: TRBV7-9; cdr3_nt: TGTGCCAGCAGCTCTAGAGTGGGGAAAACCGGGGAGCTGTTTTTT; cdr3_aa: CASSSRVGKTGELFF
cdr3_length: 14; clone_size: many; d_call: NA; j_call: TRBJ2-3; v_call: TRBV12-3/TRBV12-4; cdr3_nt: TGTGCCAGCAGTTTTAGGTCAGCCACAGATACGCAGTATTTT; cdr3_aa: CASSFRSATDTQYF
cdr3_length: 16; clone_size: NA; d_call: NA; j_call: TRBJ2-1; v_call: TRBV14; cdr3_nt: TGTGCCAGCAGCCAAGATGTAGGGTACTTCTACAATGAGCAGTTCTTC; cdr3_aa: CASSQDVGYFYNEQFF
cdr3_length: 17; clone_size: few; d_call: NA; j_call: TRBJ2-3; v_call: TRBV10-3; cdr3_nt: TGTGCCATCAGTGATCTACTGTCAGGGCAAGGGACAGATACGCAGTATTTT; cdr3_aa: CAISDLLSGQGTDTQYF
cdr3_length: 17; clone_size: few; d_call: TRBD2; j_call: TRBJ2-3; v_call: TRBV6-2/TRBV6-3; cdr3_nt: TGTGCCAGCAGTCCGCCGGTTTATGTAGCGGGAGGCCCCGCGCAGTATTTT; cdr3_aa: CASSPPVYVAGGPAQYF
cdr3_length: 12; clone_size: few; d_call: TRBD2; j_call: TRBJ2-1; v_call: TRBV20-1; cdr3_nt: TGCACGGTGGTAGCGGGTTACAATGAGCAGTTCTTC; cdr3_aa: CTVVAGYNEQFF
cdr3_length: 13; clone_size: NA; d_call: TRBD1; j_call: TRBJ2-3; v_call: TRBV2; cdr3_nt: TGTGCCAGAGGGACAGGGGAATCAGATACGCAGTATTTT; cdr3_aa: CARGTGESDTQYF
cdr3_length: 16; clone_size: NA; d_call: TRBD1; j_call: TRBJ1-5; v_call: TRBV5-1; cdr3_nt: TGCGCCAGCAGCTTCGGGACAGGGGCTAGCAATCAGCCCCAGCATTTT; cdr3_aa: CASSFGTGASNQPQHF
cdr3_length: 14; clone_size: few; d_call: TRBD1; j_call: TRBJ2-7; v_call: TRBV5-1; cdr3_nt: TGCGCCAGCAGCACCGGGACAGGCCCATCCGAGCAGTACTTC; cdr3_aa: CASSTGTGPSEQYF
cdr3_length: 13; clone_size: NA; d_call: NA; j_call: TRBJ2-5; v_call: TRBV18; cdr3_nt: TGTGCCACCGCCGAGGCCCTTCAAGAGACCCAGTACTTC; cdr3_aa: CATAEALQETQYF
cdr3_length: 15; clone_size: NA; d_call: TRBD2; j_call: TRBJ2-3; v_call: TRBV2; cdr3_nt: TGTGCCTCTGACCCCCTAGCGGGAGAGATAGATACGCAGTATTTT; cdr3_aa: CASDPLAGEIDTQYF
cdr3_length: 14; clone_size: NA; d_call: NA; j_call: TRBJ2-7; v_call: TRBV9; cdr3_nt: TGTGCCAGCAGCGTAGTATTCAGGGTGGAGGAGCAGTACTTC; cdr3_aa: CASSVVFRVEEQYF
cdr3_length: 16; clone_size: few; d_call: TRBD2; j_call: TRBJ2-2; v_call: TRBV27; cdr3_nt: TGTGCCAGCAGTTTTACTAGCGGGAGTTTAACCGGGGAGCTGTTTTTT; cdr3_aa: CASSFTSGSLTGELFF
cdr3_length: 15; clone_size: few; d_call: TRBD2; j_call: TRBJ2-7; v_call: TRBV12-3/TRBV12-4; cdr3_nt: TGTGCCAGCAGCCGGACTAGCGGGAGGGCCTCCGAGCAGTACTTC; cdr3_aa: CASSRTSGRASEQYF
cdr3_length: 17; clone_size: many; d_call: NA; j_call: TRBJ2-1; v_call: TRBV28; cdr3_nt: TGTGCCAGCAGTCCCAGACTAACTTGGAGCTCCTACAATGAGCAGTTCTTC; cdr3_aa: CASSPRLTWSSYNEQFF
cdr3_length: 15; clone_size: few; d_call: NA; j_call: TRBJ2-5; v_call: TRBV5-1; cdr3_nt: TGCGCCAGCAGGCACTCAACAGGGCCAGGGGAGACCCAGTACTTC; cdr3_aa: CASRHSTGPGETQYF
cdr3_length: 14; clone_size: NA; d_call: NA; j_call: TRBJ2-2; v_call: TRBV7-2; cdr3_nt: TGTGCCAGCAGCCGTAGGGCGTCGGGCGGGGAGCTGTTTTTT; cdr3_aa: CASSRRASGGELFF
cdr3_length: 14; clone_size: few; d_call: NA; j_call: TRBJ2-2; v_call: TRBV5-1; cdr3_nt: TGCGCCAGCAGCCCGGGACGGCACACCGGGGAGCTGTTTTTT; cdr3_aa: CASSPGRHTGELFF
cdr3_length: 18; clone_size: NA; d_call: NA; j_call: TRBJ2-7; v_call: TRBV11-2; cdr3_nt: TGTGCCAGCAGCTTAGGCCTCCTCAACTGGACCTTCTCCTACGAGCAGTACTTC; cdr3_aa: CASSLGLLNWTFSYEQYF
cdr3_length: 16; clone_size: NA; d_call: TRBD1; j_call: TRBJ1-1; v_call: TRBV6-5; cdr3_nt: TGTGCCAGCAGTTACGTACAGGGGGAAGGACCCACTGAAGCTTTCTTT; cdr3_aa: CASSYVQGEGPTEAFF
cdr3_length: 15; clone_size: NA; d_call: TRBD2; j_call: TRBJ2-5; v_call: TRBV3-1; cdr3_nt: TGTGCCAGCAGCCGGGGACTAGCACTTGTGGAGACCCAGTACTTC; cdr3_aa: CASSRGLALVETQYF
cdr3_length: 14; clone_size: NA; d_call: TRBD1; j_call: TRBJ2-7; v_call: TRBV19; cdr3_nt: TGTGCCGTTCGACCGGGACAGGGGGCCTACGAGCAGTACTTC; cdr3_aa: CAVRPGQGAYEQYF
cdr3_length: 15; clone_size: NA; d_call: TRBD1; j_call: TRBJ2-6; v_call: TRBV5-1; cdr3_nt: TGCGCCAGCATACAGGGGGCGCGGGGGGCCAACGTCCTGACTTTC; cdr3_aa: CASIQGARGANVLTF
cdr3_length: 12; clone_size: NA; d_call: TRBD2; j_call: TRBJ2-1; v_call: TRBV29-1; cdr3_nt: TGCAGCGCAGGACTAGCGGATAGTGAGCAGTTCTTC; cdr3_aa: CSAGLADSEQFF
cdr3_length: 15; clone_size: NA; d_call: NA; j_call: TRBJ1-1; v_call: TRBV12-3/TRBV12-4; cdr3_nt: TGTGCCAGCAGTCCGGATTCGGACAGATACACTGAAGCTTTCTTT; cdr3_aa: CASSPDSDRYTEAFF